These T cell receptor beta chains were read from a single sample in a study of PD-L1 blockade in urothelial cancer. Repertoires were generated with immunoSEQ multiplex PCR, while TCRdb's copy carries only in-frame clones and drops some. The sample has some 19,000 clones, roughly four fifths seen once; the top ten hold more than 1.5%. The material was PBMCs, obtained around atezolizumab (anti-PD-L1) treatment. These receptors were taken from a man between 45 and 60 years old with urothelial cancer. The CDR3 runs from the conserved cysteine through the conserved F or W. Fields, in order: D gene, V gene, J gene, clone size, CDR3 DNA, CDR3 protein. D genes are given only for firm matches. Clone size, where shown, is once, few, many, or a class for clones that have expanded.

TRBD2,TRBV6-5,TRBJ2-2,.,TGTGCCAGCAGGACCGAGCGGGGGACCGGGGAGCTGTTTTTT,CASRTERGTGELFF
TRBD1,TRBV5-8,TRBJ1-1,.,TGTGCCAGCAGCCCGGAACCGGGACAGGGGGCGAGTGAAGCTTTCTTT,CASSPEPGQGASEAFF
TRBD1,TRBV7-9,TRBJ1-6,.,TGTGCCAGCAGCTTCACAGGGGGAACTTATAATTCACCCCTCCACTTT,CASSFTGGTYNSPLHF
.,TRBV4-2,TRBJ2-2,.,TGTGCCAGCAGCCAAGTAAGCGGGCCCGGGGAGCTGTTTTTT,CASSQVSGPGELFF
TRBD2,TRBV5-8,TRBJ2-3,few,TGTGCCAGCAGCCTTGCCATAGCGGGAGCAGATACGCAGTATTTT,CASSLAIAGADTQYF
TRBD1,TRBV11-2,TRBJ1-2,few,TGTGCCAGCAGCTGGGGACAGGGCTGGAACTATGGCTACACCTTC,CASSWGQGWNYGYTF
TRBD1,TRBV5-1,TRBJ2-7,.,TGCGCCAGCAGCCCGCCGGGACAGGCAATCTACGAGCAGTACTTC,CASSPPGQAIYEQYF
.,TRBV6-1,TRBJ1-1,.,TGTGCCAGCAGTGTAGAGGGTTTGTACACTGAAGCTTTCTTT,CASSVEGLYTEAFF
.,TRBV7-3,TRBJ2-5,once,TGTGCCAGCAGCTTAAGCGTCCAAGAGACCCAGTACTTC,CASSLSVQETQYF
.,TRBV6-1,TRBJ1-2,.,TGTGCCAGCAGTGAAATGGGCAGTACGGGGTACACCTTC,CASSEMGSTGYTF
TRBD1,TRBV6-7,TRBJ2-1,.,TGTGCCAGCATTCCAACAGGGGGTGAGCAGTTCTTC,CASIPTGGEQFF
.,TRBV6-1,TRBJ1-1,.,TGTGCCAGCAGTGAACCACAGGGTGGAGGCACTGAAGCTTTCTTT,CASSEPQGGGTEAFF
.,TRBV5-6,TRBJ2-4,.,TGTGCCAGCAGCGGGGGGGCGGGGTTAGACATTCAATACTTC,CASSGGAGLDIQYF
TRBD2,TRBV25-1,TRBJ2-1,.,TGTGCCAGCGGGACTAGCGGGAGCTACAATGAGCAGTTCTTC,CASGTSGSYNEQFF
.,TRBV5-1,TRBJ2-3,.,TGCGCCTCCTCTGGCGGGACTAGCACAGATACGCAGTATTTT,CASSGGTSTDTQYF
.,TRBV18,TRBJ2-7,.,TGTGCCAGCTCACCGGGGGCACCCAGCTACGAGCAGTACTTC,CASSPGAPSYEQYF
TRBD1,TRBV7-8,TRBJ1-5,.,TGTGCCAGCAGGCTGACAGGGGTAAGCAATCAGCCCCAGCATTTT,CASRLTGVSNQPQHF
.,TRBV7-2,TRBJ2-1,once,TGTGCCAGCAGCTTAGATGGGACTCACTCCTACAATGAGCAGTTCTTC,CASSLDGTHSYNEQFF
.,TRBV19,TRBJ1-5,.,TGTGCCAGTAGTATAGTTCCAGGAGGTCAGCCCCAGCATTTT,CASSIVPGGQPQHF
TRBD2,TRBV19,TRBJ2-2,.,TGTGCCAGTAGTTCCTGGACTAGCGGGAACACCGGGGAGCTGTTTTTT,CASSSWTSGNTGELFF
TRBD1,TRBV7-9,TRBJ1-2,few,TGTGCCAGCAGCTCCCCCGGAGGGGGCCGGCGATATCATGGCTACACCTTC,CASSSPGGGRRYHGYTF
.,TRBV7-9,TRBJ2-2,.,TGTGCCAGCAGCGTTCAGGGTGGGACCGGGGAGCTGTTTTTT,CASSVQGGTGELFF
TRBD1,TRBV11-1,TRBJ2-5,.,TGTGCCAGCAGACCCGACAGGGGCCCGGAGGAGACCCAGTACTTC,CASRPDRGPEETQYF
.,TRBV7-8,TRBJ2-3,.,TGTGCCAGCAGCTTAGGCAGGCTAAGCACAGATACGCAGTATTTT,CASSLGRLSTDTQYF
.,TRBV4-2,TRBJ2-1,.,TGTGCCAGCAGCCAAGATGAGGGCCCCCGGTTCTTC,CASSQDEGPRFF
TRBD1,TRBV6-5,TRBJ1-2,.,TGTGCCAGCAGTTACGGGACAGTGGATGGCTACACCTTC,CASSYGTVDGYTF
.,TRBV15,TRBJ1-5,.,TGTGCCACCAGCATCCAGGGGCTTAGCAATCAGCCCCAGCATTTT,CATSIQGLSNQPQHF
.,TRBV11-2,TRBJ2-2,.,TGTGCCAGCAGCCTACGCGCGGTCACCGGGGAGCTGTTTTTT,CASSLRAVTGELFF
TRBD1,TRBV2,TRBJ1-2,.,TGTGCCAGCAGTTTGGACAGGGTGGATGATGGCTACACCTTC,CASSLDRVDDGYTF
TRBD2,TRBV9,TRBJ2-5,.,TGTGCCAGCAGCCCCCAAGGACTAGCGGGACCGGGGACCCAGTACTTC,CASSPQGLAGPGTQYF
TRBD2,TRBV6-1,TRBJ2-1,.,TGTGCCAGCAGTGAGTGGGAGGGCCCCTACAATGAGCAGTTCTTC,CASSEWEGPYNEQFF
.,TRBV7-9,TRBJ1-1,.,TGTGCCAGCAGCTTAGGTGGGGCCAGCGGGACTGAAGCTTTCTTT,CASSLGGASGTEAFF
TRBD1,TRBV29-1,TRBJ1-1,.,TGCAGCGTTGCGACAGGGTGGGTAACTGAAGCTTTCTTT,CSVATGWVTEAFF
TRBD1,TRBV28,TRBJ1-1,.,TGTGCCAGCAGTCAGCCGGGACAGATGAACACTGAAGCTTTCTTT,CASSQPGQMNTEAFF
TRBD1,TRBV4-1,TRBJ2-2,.,TGCGCCAGCAGCTCCGGCCAGGGACAGGGGGTCACCGGGGAGCTGTTTTTT,CASSSGQGQGVTGELFF
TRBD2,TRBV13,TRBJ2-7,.,TGTGCCAGCAGCCGTAGACTAGCGGGAGTCTACCACGAGCAGTACTTC,CASSRRLAGVYHEQYF
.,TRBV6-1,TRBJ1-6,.,TGTGCCAGCACCTTAGGGGGGGCGAGTAGTTCACCCCTCCACTTT,CASTLGGASSSPLHF
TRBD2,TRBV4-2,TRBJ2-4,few,TGTGCCAGCAGACCTAGCGGGGGGTCAAACATTCAGTACTTC,CASRPSGGSNIQYF
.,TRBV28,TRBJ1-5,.,TGTGCCAGCCACCCAGGGGCCGGTCAGCCCCAGCATTTT,CASHPGAGQPQHF
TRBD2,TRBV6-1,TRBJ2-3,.,TGTGCCAGCAGCTCTCGACCGGGGGGTGGAGATACGCAGTATTTT,CASSSRPGGGDTQYF
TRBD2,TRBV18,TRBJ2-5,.,TGTGCCAGCTCACCATTTGGGACTAGGAGGGAGACCCAGTACTTC,CASSPFGTRRETQYF
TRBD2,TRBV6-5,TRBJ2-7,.,TGTGCCAGCAGTCAGGGACTAGCGAGAAGGGAGCAGTACTTC,CASSQGLARREQYF
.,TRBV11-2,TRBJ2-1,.,TGTGCCAGCAGCTCTCGTAGGACAAGCTACAATGAGCAGTTCTTC,CASSSRRTSYNEQFF
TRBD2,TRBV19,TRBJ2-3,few,TGTGCCAGTAGTATACTGAGCGGGAGGTCAGATACGCAGTATTTT,CASSILSGRSDTQYF
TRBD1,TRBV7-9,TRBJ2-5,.,TGTGCCAGCAGCTTAGGACAGGGGGGGATTCTAGAGACCCAGTACTTC,CASSLGQGGILETQYF
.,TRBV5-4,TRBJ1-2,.,TGTGCCAGCAGCGTGGCACTGTCCTATGGCTACACCTTC,CASSVALSYGYTF
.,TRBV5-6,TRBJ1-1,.,TGTGCCAGCAGCTTGACGACGGAGGGGAACACTGAAGCTTTCTTT,CASSLTTEGNTEAFF
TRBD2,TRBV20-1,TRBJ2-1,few,TGCGCGGGACTAGCAACGAATGAGCAGTTCTTC,CAGLATNEQFF
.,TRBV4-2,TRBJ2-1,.,TGTGCCAGCAGCCCCCCGCCCGGGTCCAATGAGCAGTTCTTC,CASSPPPGSNEQFF
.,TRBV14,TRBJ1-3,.,TGTGCCAGCAGCCACCTCACAGGTTCACCCTCTGGAAACACCATATATTTT,CASSHLTGSPSGNTIYF